The subject of this entry is one T cell receptor (beta chain). Generated by immunoSEQ multiplex PCR, the TCRdb table keeps only in-frame clones and is missing some. The sample has 15,000 or so clones; 80% to 90% are singletons. The CDR3 runs to 16 residues. Looked up from germline, CDR1 is SGHAT and CDR2 is FQNNGV. The J segment lost 3 bases and the V segment lost 5 bases, leaving 12 bases of the junction unmatched. This entry is derived from a study of T cell changes during pregnancy in multiple sclerosis. The sequenced sample was CD8+ T cells from peripheral blood mononuclear cells, obtained in the first trimester of pregnancy. The chain combines TRBV11-2 with TRBJ2-5; 7 nucleotides align to TRBD1. This receptor was identified in a female donor with multiple sclerosis, enrolled in a pregnancy study. CDR3 amino acids: CASSQRQGWKKETQYF. The CDR3 coding sequence is TGTGCCAGCAGCCAACGACAGGGCTGGAAAAAAGAGACCCAGTACTTC.